The 24 T cell receptor beta chains below come from one sample, sequenced in a study of beta chain features in type 1 diabetes. Regarding the study as a whole: A moderate, significant TCRB CDR3 shortening appeared in type 1 diabetes across four CD4+ subsets.

Their specific antigens are unknown. Expressed TCRB transcripts were sequenced, since all the RNA that had been isolated was reverse transcribed. The repertoire was sequenced with immunoSEQ multiplex PCR; TCRdb's copy has only in-frame clones and lacks some. The sample has 600,000 to 700,000 clones; around an eighth are singletons. Sequencing was carried out using naive CD4+ T cells from blood. The receptors come from a man between 18 and 29 years old with type 1 diabetes.

The CDR3 loop reads CASRTGPQSSYEQYF. The CDR3 nucleotides are TGTGCCAGCAGGACGGGACCCCAGTCCTCCTACGAGCAGTACTTC. This chain links TRBV6-5 with TRBJ2-7; D may be TRBD1 or TRBD2 (5 bases each). Germline-derived CDR1 and CDR2 are MNHEY and SVGAGI. The V gene lost 6 bases and the J gene lost 0 bases, with 15 bases spanning the gap. The CDR3 is made up of 15 amino acids.

The rearrangement links TRBV11-2 to TRBJ2-3; 8 bases agree with TRBD2. V trimming: 1 base; J trimming: 3 bases; junction bases outside the gene matches: 0. The CDR3 runs to 14 residues. Germline values: CDR1 SGHAT, CDR2 FQNNGV. The CDR3 sequence: CASSLVAGTDTQYF. CDR3 bases: TGTGCCAGCAGCTTAGTAGCGGGGACAGATACGCAGTATTTT.

The V and J genes are TRBV19 and TRBJ1-5; D not resolved. The CDR3 has 14 residues. The germline CDR1 and CDR2 sequences are LNHDA and SQIVND (reference sequence). The V end lost 10 bases, the J end lost 7 bases, and 20 bases lay between the germline ends. CDR3 DNA sequence: TGTGCCACCAACACCCCTCCGTACTCCCAGCCCCAGCATTTT. This encodes CATNTPPYSQPQHF.

This clone turned up a few times. The CDR3 DNA follows: TGTGCCAGCAGTTACGGACCCTCCAGGGAGTCCTATGGCTACACCTTC. It codes for CASSYGPSRESYGYTF. The chain is built from TRBV6-5 and TRBJ1-2; the D gene is possibly TRBD1 (5 bases). The CDR3 spans 16 residues. The V gene's germline CDR1 is MNHEY and CDR2 SVGAGI. V was clipped by 2 bases and J by 4 bases, with 17 bases between them.

The gene calls are TRBV21-1 and TRBJ2-7. TRBV21-1 is listed as a pseudogene. This CDR3 has 14 amino acids. In DNA form, the CDR3 reads TGTGCCAGCAGCAAAGAGGGGACCACCTACGAGCAGTACTTC. The encoded protein is CASSKEGTTYEQYF.

This clone occurred a few times. In the same sample, other DNA sequences code for this CDR3. This CDR3 reads CASSYGGLSTDTQYF. CDR3 bases: TGTGCCAGCAGTTACGGGGGCCTTAGCACAGATACGCAGTATTTT. The gene calls are TRBV6-5 and TRBJ2-3; possible D gene TRBD1, 6 bases. The CDR3 runs to 15 residues. The germline V gene encodes CDR1 MNHEY and CDR2 SVGAGI. V shed 2 bases and J shed 0 bases, with 9 bases lying between them.

This clone was seen only a few times. V gene TRBV6-1 combines with J gene TRBJ1-1; no definite D call. Germline V gene lookup returns CDR1 MNHNS and CDR2 SASEGT. Trimming cost V 5 bases and J 0 bases, with 7 bases left between them. The CDR3 sequence is 13 residues long. The CDR3 nucleotides read TGTGCCAGCAGTCTTTATATGAACACTGAAGCTTTCTTT. As protein: CASSLYMNTEAFF.

The chain is built from TRBV18 and TRBJ1-3; D perhaps matches TRBD1 (5 bases). Trimming stripped 3 bases from V and 2 bases from J, with 11 bases between. Germline CDR1 is KGHSH and CDR2 is LQKENI. The CDR3 contains 15 residues. The CDR3 sequence: CASSPAGSTGNTIYF. CDR3 nucleotides: TGTGCCAGCTCACCGGCAGGGAGTACTGGAAACACCATATATTTT.

For this clone: Since the CDR3 does not end with the conserved phenylalanine or tryptophan, this likely comes from a read error. The DNA is left out, because the CDR3 cannot be placed on it with certainty; the CDR3 is given as TCRdb lists it. The chain joins TRBV20-1 to TRBJ1-2. Including both end residues, the CDR3 is 9 amino acids long. Germline V lookup: CDR1 DFQATT, CDR2 SNEGSKA (reference sequence). The CDR3 sequence is CSVRDPGLR.

The genes are TRBV21-1 and TRBJ1-2; whether TRBD1, the table's D call, matches the DNA was not checked. TRBV21-1 is marked as a pseudogene. The CDR3 length is 19 residues. The CDR3: CASKGLYLPSSYRYYGYTF. The CDR3 bases are TGTGCCAGCAAAGGGTTGTACCTACCCTCCTCTTACAGGTACTATGGCTACACCTTC.

The V gene is TRBV18, the J gene TRBJ1-1; D unresolved. Germline CDR1 is KGHSH and CDR2 is LQKENI. CDR3 length equals 12 residues. Trimming took 3 bases from V and 6 from J, leaving 8 bases between them. The CDR3 here is CASSPRPAEAFF. The DNA of the CDR3 is TGTGCCAGCTCACCTCGGCCTGCTGAAGCTTTCTTT. The full variable domain, completed using reference TRBV18 and TRBJ1-1, is NAGVMQNPRHLVRRRGQEARLRCSPMKGHSHVYWYRQLPEEGLKFMVYLQKENIIDESGMPKERFSAEFPKEGPSILRIQQVVRGDSAAYFCASSPRPAEAFFGQGTRLTVV.

This clone has just a few counts. The genes are TRBV19 and TRBJ1-5; no clear D. The V end was cut by 2 bases, the J end by 4 bases, with 6 bases between. Germline CDR1 reads LNHDA; CDR2 reads SQIVND (reference sequence). The CDR3 is 13 amino acids. The DNA for the CDR3 is TGTGCCAGTAGTATAAAAGCGAATCAGCCCCAGCATTTT. This sequence encodes CASSIKANQPQHF.

This chain joins TRBV19 and TRBJ2-5, with unresolved D. Per germline, CDR1 LNHDA and CDR2 SQIVND (reference sequence). Between the trimmed V and J ends, which lost 5 bases and 2 bases, there was a span of 6 bases. The CDR3 length is 12 residues. CDR3 nucleotide sequence: TGTGCCAGTAGTCCCGATCAAGAGACCCAGTACTTC. This codes for CASSPDQETQYF.

Only a few counts were recorded for this clone. The chain couples TRBV6-5 to TRBJ1-1; D perhaps matches TRBD1 (6 bases). Trimming took off 2 bases at V and 1 base at J, with 14 bases between the two ends. This CDR3 contains 16 residues. The germline gives CDR1 MNHEY, CDR2 SVGAGI. Written as DNA, the CDR3 is TGTGCCAGCAGTTACCCGGGTGGGACACCGAACACTGAAGCTTTCTTT. It specifies CASSYPGGTPNTEAFF.

This clone was seen a few times. The V call is TRBV12-5, the J call TRBJ1-1, with TRBD1 identical over 7 bases. The CDR3 is 17 amino acids. Germline CDR1 LGHNT, CDR2 FRNRAP. Unmatched junction bases numbered 12, after V lost 0 bases and J lost 5 bases. CDR3 region: CASGLVSHPGGGTEAFF. CDR3 DNA sequence: TGTGCTAGTGGTTTGGTGTCCCACCCAGGGGGTGGAACTGAAGCTTTCTTT.

This clone was detected a few times. The identical CDR3 is also encoded by other nucleotide sequences in the sample. This chain links TRBV9 with TRBJ2-5; possible D gene TRBD2, 6 bases. There are 12 residues in the CDR3. Between the trimmed V and J ends, which lost 2 bases and 5 bases, there was a span of 7 bases. From germline, CDR1 is SGDLS and CDR2 YYNGEE. CDR3 bases: TGTGCCAGCAGCGTTGGGAGGGAGACCCAGTACTTC. It encodes CASSVGRETQYF.

The genes are TRBV27 and TRBJ2-3, with D possibly TRBD2 on 5 matching bases. The CDR3 is made up of 15 amino acids. Germline CDR1 reads MNHEY; CDR2 reads SMNVEV (reference sequence). V was clipped by 0 bases and J by 3 bases, with 10 bases between them. CDR3 amino acids: CASSLSPRRTDTQYF. The CDR3 nucleotides read TGTGCCAGCAGTTTATCACCGCGGAGGACAGATACGCAGTATTTT.

In this sample, this clone turned up a few times. Here the CDR3 reads CASIAGTGNSYEQYF. The CDR3 DNA is TGTGCCAGCATTGCCGGGACAGGGAATTCCTACGAGCAGTACTTC. This sequence joins TRBV6-5 and TRBJ2-7; the match to TRBD1 covers 9 bases. Germline V gene sequence: CDR1 MNHEY, CDR2 SVGAGI. This CDR3 spans 15 amino acids. The V and J ends lost 7 bases and 1 base, in that order; junction bases with no gene match: 8.

This clone was picked up a small number of times. V is TRBV5-1 and J is TRBJ2-3, with unresolved D. The V and J ends lost 4 bases and 6 bases respectively, with 18 bases between them. From germline, CDR1 is SGHRS and CDR2 YFSETQ. The CDR3 length is 15 residues. The CDR3 DNA reads as TGCGCCAGCAGCCTACCGGACCCTACCGGGGATACGCAGTATTTT. Encoded protein: CASSLPDPTGDTQYF.

This clone came up a few times. The chain links TRBV5-6 to TRBJ1-2; TRBD1 might be the D (6 bases). The V and J ends lost 0 bases and 4 bases respectively, with 10 bases between them. The V gene's germline CDR1 is SGHDT and CDR2 YYEEEE. The CDR3 length is 14 residues. CDR3 nucleotide sequence: TGTGCCAGCAGCTTGGAGACAGGCGCCTATGGCTACACCTTC. This codes for CASSLETGAYGYTF.

The chain carries TRBV5-4 and TRBJ1-4; a weak D match, TRBD1 (5 bases). CDR3 length equals 15 residues. Trimming stripped 4 bases from V and 5 bases from J, with 15 bases between. Germline V gives CDR1 SGHNT, CDR2 YYREEE (reference sequence). The CDR3 DNA follows: TGTGCCAGCAGCCTCATGGGCAGGGAGAATGAAAAACTGTTTTTT. As protein: CASSLMGRENEKLFF.

The CDR3 sequence: CASSLPHSPEAFF. In DNA form, the CDR3 reads TGTGCCAGCAGCTTACCCCACTCCCCTGAAGCTTTCTTT. The V and J genes are TRBV13 and TRBJ1-1; D is uncertain. The CDR3 has 13 residues. V lost 2 bases and J lost 6, with 10 bases in between. CDR1 and CDR2 from the germline V gene are PRHDT and FYEKMQ (reference sequence).

Points on this clone: The sample has other DNA sequences that encode this CDR3 too. The chain joins TRBV7-9 to TRBJ2-5; weak D call: TRBD1 (6 bases). This CDR3 has 13 amino acids. V lost 5 bases and J lost 2, with 9 bases in between. In germline, CDR1 is SEHNR, CDR2 FQNEAQ (reference sequence). CDR3 in amino acids: CASSLDRQETQYF. The CDR3 DNA follows: TGTGCCAGCAGCCTGGACAGACAAGAGACCCAGTACTTC. Full variable domain (remainder filled in from reference TRBV7-9 and TRBJ2-5): DTGVSQNPRHKITKRGQNVTFRCDPISEHNRLYWYRQTLGQGPEFLTYFQNEAQLEKSRLLSDRFSAERPKGSFSTLEIQRTEQGDSAMYLCASSLDRQETQYFGPGTRLLVL.

The chain combines TRBV2 with TRBJ2-5; the match to TRBD1 covers 7 bases. CDR3 size: 15 residues. Germline V gives CDR1 SNHLY, CDR2 FYNNEI. With 6 bases clipped from V and 5 bases from J, the junction kept 12 bases outside the gene matches. The CDR3: CASRGQPQIGETQYF. The DNA for the CDR3 is TGTGCCAGCAGGGGACAGCCACAGATAGGGGAGACCCAGTACTTC. The full variable domain, completed using reference TRBV2 and TRBJ2-5, is EPEVTQTPSHQVTQMGQEVILRCVPISNHLYFYWYRQILGQKVEFLVSFYNNEISEKSEIFDDQFSVERPDGSNFTLKIRSTKLEDSAMYFCASRGQPQIGETQYFGPGTRLLVL.